This T cell receptor (beta chain) emerged from a study of T cells after yellow fever vaccination. Across the study: SMART-Seq v4 Ultra Low Input prepared the low-cell-number fractions. Findings of the study overall: Clones that expanded after primary vaccination mostly reappeared after the booster (approximately 96% CD4, approximately 87% CD8).

Remarks on this clonotype: Antigen: not known.

Template switching with 5'RACE generated the TCR cDNA and added a universal primer site and UMIs. TCRdb re-derived calls from the 5' RACE reads in MiXCR, one entry per CDR3 protein. Counted here are 350,000 to 450,000 distinct CDR3 sequences, about 19% occurring once; the ten biggest clones make up roughly a sixth. Per germline, CDR1 LNHNV and CDR2 YYDKDF (reference sequence). This CDR3 spans 17 amino acids. V lost 1 base and J lost 2; bases outside the gene matches: 5. The sample in question was PBMCs, obtained before the yellow fever booster vaccination. The gene calls are TRBV15 and TRBJ2-2; 9 bases fit TRBD2. This TCR came from a man younger than 30 who received the YFV17D yellow fever vaccine. CDR3 coding DNA: TGTGCCACCAGCAGAGGGAGACTAGCGGCTAACACCGGGGAGCTGTTTTTT. Residues: CATSRGRLAANTGELFF.